The clone carrying this T cell receptor (beta chain) was seen just once. The antigen remains undetermined. This entry comes from a study of read filtering for tumor transcriptome and immune sequencing. Study in general: Mean patient age was approximately 66 years, range about 47 to 90; approximately 18 male, about 15 female. By R-ISS, stages I, II and III held about 8, 15 and 7 patients. Whole-study results and caveats: In IR-seq, single-read clonotypes were roughly 80% of clonotypes but approximately 4% of reads.

After removal of 4 bases from V and 1 base from J, the junction contained 1 base not matched to a gene. There are 15 residues in the CDR3. The germline V gene has CDR1 SNHLY and CDR2 FYNNEI. Every patient had bone marrow sampled while the disease was active. This library used approximately 0.4 ug RNA and molecular barcoded adaptors spanning alpha/delta and beta/gamma chains. TCRdb recomputed calls from the reads with MiXCR, one row per CDR3 protein. The sample contains about 14,000 distinct CDR3 sequences, roughly 22% of which appear only once. The chain recombines TRBV2 with TRBJ2-2; 9 bases are shared with TRBD1. The TCR comes from a donor at least 40 years old with multiple myeloma. Sequences were obtained from a population of CD138-negative cells sorted from bone marrow. The chain's CDR3 is CASSGQGENTGELFF. Written as DNA, the CDR3 is TGTGCCAGCAGTGGACAGGGGGAGAACACCGGGGAGCTGTTTTTT.